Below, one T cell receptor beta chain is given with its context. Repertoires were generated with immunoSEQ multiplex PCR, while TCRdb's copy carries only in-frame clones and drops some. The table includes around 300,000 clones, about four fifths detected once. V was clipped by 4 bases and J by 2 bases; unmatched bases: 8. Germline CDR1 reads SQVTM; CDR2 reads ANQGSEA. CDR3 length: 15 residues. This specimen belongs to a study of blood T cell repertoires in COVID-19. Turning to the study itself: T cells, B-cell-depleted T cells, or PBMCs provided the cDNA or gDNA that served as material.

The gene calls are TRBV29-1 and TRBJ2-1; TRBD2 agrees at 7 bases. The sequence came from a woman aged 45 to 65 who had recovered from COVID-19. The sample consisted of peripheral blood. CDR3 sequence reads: CSVVGAGETYNEQFF. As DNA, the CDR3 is TGCAGCGTTGTAGGGGCGGGGGAAACCTACAATGAGCAGTTCTTC.